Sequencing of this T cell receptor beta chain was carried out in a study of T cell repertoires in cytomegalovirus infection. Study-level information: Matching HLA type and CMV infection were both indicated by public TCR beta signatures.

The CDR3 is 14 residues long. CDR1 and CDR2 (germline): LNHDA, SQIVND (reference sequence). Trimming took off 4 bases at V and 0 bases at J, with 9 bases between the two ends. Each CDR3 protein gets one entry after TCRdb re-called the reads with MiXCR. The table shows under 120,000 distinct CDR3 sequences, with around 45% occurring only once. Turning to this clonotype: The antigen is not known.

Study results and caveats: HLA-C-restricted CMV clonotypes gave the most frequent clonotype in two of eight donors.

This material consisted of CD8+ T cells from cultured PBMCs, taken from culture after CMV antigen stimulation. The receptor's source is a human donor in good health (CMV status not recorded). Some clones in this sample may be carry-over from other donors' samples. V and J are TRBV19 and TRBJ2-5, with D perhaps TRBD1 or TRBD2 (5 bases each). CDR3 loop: CASSTGAHQETQYF. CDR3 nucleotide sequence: TGTGCCAGTAGTACCGGGGCCCACCAAGAGACCCAGTACTTC.